Detailed here is one TCR beta chain. These data belong to a study of blood T cell repertoires in COVID-19. Background on the study: The United States, Italy and Spain provided the acute and convalescent COVID-19 samples.

Patients of the Seattle cohort, enrolled during active infection, were followed longitudinally. Method: immunoSEQ multiplex PCR; TCRdb's copy keeps in-frame clones and lacks some. The sample yields 200,000 to 300,000 clones, about four fifths seen once. Germline V CDR1 and CDR2: SGDLS, YYNGEE. Trimming cost V 0 bases and J 6 bases, with 7 bases left between them. The CDR3 loop spans 14 amino acids. The material sequenced was peripheral blood. The chain recombines TRBV9 with TRBJ1-6, with D uncertain. The receptor was derived from an elderly woman with COVID-19, enrolled during active disease. Written as DNA, the CDR3 is TGTGCCAGCAGCGTAGATGGGAGTAATTCACCCCTCCACTTT. This gives the protein CASSVDGSNSPLHF.